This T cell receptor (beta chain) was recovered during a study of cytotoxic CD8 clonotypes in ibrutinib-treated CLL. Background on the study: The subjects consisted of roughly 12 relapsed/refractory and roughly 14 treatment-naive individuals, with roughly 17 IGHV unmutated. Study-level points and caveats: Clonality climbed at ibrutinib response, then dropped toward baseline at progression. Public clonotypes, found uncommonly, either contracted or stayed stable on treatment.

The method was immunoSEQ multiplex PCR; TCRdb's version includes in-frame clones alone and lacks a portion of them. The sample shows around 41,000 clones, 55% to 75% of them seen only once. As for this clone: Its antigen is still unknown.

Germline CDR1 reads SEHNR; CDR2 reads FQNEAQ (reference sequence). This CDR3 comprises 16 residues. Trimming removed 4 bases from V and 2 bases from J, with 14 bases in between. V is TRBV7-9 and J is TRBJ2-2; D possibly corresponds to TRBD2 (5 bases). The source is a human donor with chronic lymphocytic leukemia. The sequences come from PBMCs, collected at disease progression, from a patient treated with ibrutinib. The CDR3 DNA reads TGTGCCAGCAGCTCTGGGTTAGGAGGTAACACCGGGGAGCTGTTTTTT. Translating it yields CASSSGLGGNTGELFF.